The 28 T cell receptor beta chains presented below share a single source sample, sequenced in a study of vaccination effects on CD4 cells after COVID-19. Using immunoSEQ multiplex PCR, the repertoire was profiled, and TCRdb retains in-frame clones only, with some absent. The table includes more than 12,000 clones, over 60% detected once. Their specific antigens are unknown. Within the ViraFEST assay, antigen-specific CD4+ T cells underwent expansion with viral peptide pools prior to sequencing. The authors isolated CD4+ T cells after about eleven days of culture. Each participant received a vaccine that was either BNT162b2 or mRNA-1273, given as two doses. The sample was CD4+ T cells from PBMCs cultured with SARS-CoV-2 spike peptides, taken after COVID-19 vaccination. All receptors derive from a human donor who received a COVID-19 vaccine.

V gene TRBV27 combines with J gene TRBJ2-7; D not certain. The CDR3 is 14 amino acids. V was shortened by 8 bases and J by 2 bases, with 16 bases between the two germline ends. CDR1 MNHEY and CDR2 SMNVEV come from the germline V gene (reference sequence). Here the CDR3 reads CASEGSTAAYEQYF. DNA for the CDR3: TGTGCCAGCGAAGGGTCGACCGCCGCCTACGAGCAGTACTTC.

The gene calls are TRBV6-8 and TRBJ2-5; 7 bases match TRBD2. The CDR3 runs to 16 residues. From germline, CDR1 is MNHGY and CDR2 SAAAGT. Trimming at V came to 2 bases and at J to 3 bases, leaving 9 bases not matched to a gene. The CDR3 nucleotides read TGTGCCAGCAGTTACAGTCGGACTAGGGGTAAAGAGACCCAGTACTTC. Translating it yields CASSYSRTRGKETQYF.

This clone was picked up one time. The V gene is TRBV5-1, the J gene TRBJ2-5; no reliable D call. Trimming removed 0 bases from V and 1 base from J, with 10 bases in between. The CDR3 loop spans 15 amino acids. Germline V gene data show CDR1 as SGHRS and CDR2 as YFSETQ. This CDR3 is CASSLAGRIQETQYF. CDR3 in DNA: TGCGCCAGCAGCTTGGCAGGACGGATCCAAGAGACCCAGTACTTC.

The table lists this clone with a few counts. CDR3 DNA sequence: TGTGCCAGCAGCTTAGCGGCTAGCGGTCCCTGGGGGGAGCAGTTCTTC. Its translation: CASSLAASGPWGEQFF. The chain couples TRBV7-9 to TRBJ2-1; 7 positions match TRBD2. The J segment lost 10 bases and the V segment lost 0 bases, leaving 12 bases of the junction unmatched. Germline lookup yields CDR1 SEHNR and CDR2 FQNEAQ (reference sequence). This CDR3 region has 16 residues.

In this sample, this clone turned up once. J is TRBJ2-5 and V is TRBV7-2; 8 bases map to TRBD2. Losses at the gene ends were 1 base for V and 5 bases for J; bases not matched to a gene: 3. The V gene's germline CDR1 is SGHTA and CDR2 FQGNSA. The CDR3 is made up of 14 amino acids. In nucleotides, the CDR3 is TGTGCCAGCAGCTTAGTGGGACTAGTCGAGACCCAGTACTTC. This encodes CASSLVGLVETQYF.

V and J are TRBV5-1 and TRBJ2-7; 8 bases line up with TRBD1. The CDR3 sequence is 15 residues long. CDR1 and CDR2 (germline): SGHRS, YFSETQ. Trimming at V came to 4 bases and at J to 1 base, leaving 7 bases not matched to a gene. Written as DNA, the CDR3 is TGCGCCAGCAGCCCACGGCAGGGGGCTTCCTACGAGCAGTACTTC. Its translation is CASSPRQGASYEQYF.

The rearrangement uses TRBV6-4 and TRBJ1-1; D is unresolved. V was clipped by 4 bases and J by 4 bases, with 4 bases between them. This CDR3 has 11 residues. Germline V lookup: CDR1 MRHNA, CDR2 SNTAGT. The CDR3 protein is CASSGTTEAFF. DNA of the CDR3: TGTGCCAGCAGTGGGACCACTGAAGCTTTCTTT.

This rearrangement joins TRBV4-3 to TRBJ1-2; no clear D gene. CDR1 LGHNA and CDR2 YSLEER come from the germline V gene. The CDR3 contains 15 residues. Trimming left V 0 bases short and J 2 bases short, with 10 bases between. CDR3 sequence reads: CASSQDLRQNYGYTF. The CDR3 coding sequence is TGCGCCAGCAGCCAAGATCTGAGGCAGAACTATGGCTACACCTTC.

The rearrangement links TRBV5-5 to TRBJ1-2, with D tentatively TRBD1 (5 bases). This CDR3 is built from 13 residues. Trimming took off 5 bases at V and 7 bases at J, with 15 bases between the two ends. CDR1 and CDR2 (germline): SGHKS, YYEKEE (reference sequence). The CDR3, as DNA: TGTGCCAGCAGTTACGGACAATCGGGTGGCTACACCTTC. It is translated as CASSYGQSGGYTF.

This clone has only a few counts. V usage is TRBV28 and J usage is TRBJ2-7; unclear D gene. Germline assignment: CDR1 MDHEN and CDR2 SYDVKM. The length of the CDR3 is 12 residues. Trimming pared 4 bases from V and 6 bases from J, leaving 10 bases between. The DNA for the CDR3 is TGTGCCAGCAGTTCCTCTAAAGGCGAGCAGTACTTC. It yields the protein CASSSSKGEQYF.

The J gene is TRBJ2-7, the V gene TRBV12-3 or TRBV12-4; no reliable D call. The CDR3 contains 12 residues. V lost 4 bases and J lost 5, with 9 bases in between. Here the CDR3 reads CASSWYSDEQYF. CDR3 DNA sequence: TGTGCCAGCAGTTGGTACAGCGACGAGCAGTACTTC.

The gene calls are TRBV30 and TRBJ1-6, with D possibly being TRBD1 (5 bases). Trimming pared 5 bases from V and 1 base from J, leaving 9 bases between. Germline V gene sequence: CDR1 GTSNPN, CDR2 SVGIG (reference sequence). This CDR3 has 14 residues. The CDR3 loop reads CAWRGGSYNSPLHF. The DNA for the CDR3 is TGTGCCTGGCGCGGGGGGTCCTATAATTCACCCCTCCACTTT.

The table lists this clone with a few counts. V usage is TRBV4-1 and J usage is TRBJ1-5; 8 bases match TRBD1. The CDR3 sequence is 17 residues long. V shed 0 bases, J shed 4 bases, and the junction held 8 bases outside the gene matches. Germline V CDR1 and CDR2: MGHRA, YSYEKL. CDR3: CASSQDGGRGRNQPQHF. The DNA of the CDR3 is TGCGCCAGCAGCCAAGATGGGGGCAGGGGGCGAAATCAGCCCCAGCATTTT.

Here the CDR3 reads CASLSPDSSYGYTF. The CDR3 DNA is TGTGCCAGCCTCAGCCCGGACAGCTCATATGGCTACACCTTC. The chain employs TRBV28 and TRBJ1-2, with D possibly matching TRBD1 (6 bases). The CDR3 runs to 14 residues. V was shortened by 8 bases and J by 5 bases, with 18 bases between the two germline ends. Looked up from germline, CDR1 is MDHEN and CDR2 is SYDVKM.

This clone has more than one count but fewer than ten. This chain joins TRBV2 and TRBJ1-2, with 7 bases lining up with TRBD1. The CDR3 has 13 residues. V dropped 5 bases and J dropped 7; count of bases not matched to a gene: 7. Germline V gives CDR1 SNHLY, CDR2 FYNNEI. The chain's CDR3 is CASSLRSGGGYTF. The CDR3, as DNA: TGTGCCAGCAGTTTGAGGTCAGGGGGTGGCTACACCTTC.

Here the CDR3 DNA reads TGTGCCAGCAGCTTCGGGGGGGCCTCATACAATGAGCAGTTCTTC. Translating gives CASSFGGASYNEQFF. The chain employs TRBV7-2 and TRBJ2-1; 8 bases map to TRBD2. The V gene's germline CDR1 is SGHTA and CDR2 FQGNSA. The junction had 5 bases not matched to a gene; V was cut back by 3 bases and J by 4 bases. The CDR3 contains 15 residues.

This clone turned up a few times. The genes are TRBV4-2 and TRBJ1-1; TRBD1 might be the D (6 bases). The ends were cut back, 4 bases at V and 3 bases at J, with 18 bases in the middle. CDR1 is LGHNA, CDR2 YNFKEQ, per germline. The CDR3 sequence is 16 residues long. The CDR3 loop reads CASSLGGAGGYTEAFF. In DNA, the CDR3 is TGTGCCAGCAGCCTGGGGGGGGCAGGAGGTTACACTGAAGCTTTCTTT.

The rearrangement links TRBV6-4 to TRBJ1-2; tentative D call: TRBD1 (6 bases). V was cut by 5 bases and J by 7 bases, with 17 bases left in between. There are 14 residues in the CDR3. Germline values: CDR1 MRHNA, CDR2 SNTAGT. CDR3 nucleotides: TGTGCCAGCAGTAGACAGGCCGGGGAAGTTGGCTACACCTTC. This translates into CASSRQAGEVGYTF.

This clone was counted a single time. V gene TRBV9 combines with J gene TRBJ2-5, with 12 bases aligning to TRBD2. CDR3 length equals 14 residues. Per the germline V gene, CDR1 is SGDLS and CDR2 is YYNGEE. The V and J ends lost 5 bases and 4 bases, in that order; junction bases with no gene match: 3. The CDR3 reads CASSLAGGGETQYF. CDR3 DNA: TGTGCCAGCAGTCTAGCGGGAGGGGGAGAGACCCAGTACTTC.

The rearrangement joins TRBV7-9 to TRBJ2-5, with TRBD1 as a possible D gene (7 bases). Germline assignment: CDR1 SEHNR and CDR2 FQNEAQ (reference sequence). The length of the CDR3 is 13 residues. The ends were cut back, 7 bases at V and 6 bases at J, with 15 bases in the middle. The CDR3 nucleotides read TGTGCCAGCACCGCAGGGGGGTTACAGACCCAGTACTTC. It codes for CASTAGGLQTQYF.

This clone was seen more than once but under ten times. This rearrangement joins TRBV24-1 to TRBJ2-3; a weak D match, TRBD2 (6 bases). CDR1 and CDR2 (germline): KGHDR, SFDVKD. The CDR3 has 15 amino acids. The V end lost 5 bases, the J end lost 3 bases, and 14 bases lay between the germline ends. In nucleotides, the CDR3 is TGTGCCACCAGTGTCAGTGCGGGGCTTACAGATACGCAGTATTTT. Its translation: CATSVSAGLTDTQYF.

This rearrangement joins TRBV29-1 to TRBJ2-3, with TRBD2 identical over 8 bases. This CDR3 has 14 amino acids. Germline CDR1 is SQVTM and CDR2 is ANQGSEA. The V gene end was trimmed by 4 bases and the J gene end by 7 bases; junction bases not matched to a gene: 10. CDR3 amino acids: CSVATSGVSYTQYF. DNA for the CDR3: TGCAGCGTTGCTACTAGCGGAGTCTCGTATACGCAGTATTTT.

The chain couples TRBV4-2 to TRBJ1-2, with D unclear. CDR1 and CDR2 from the germline V gene are LGHNA and YNFKEQ. Trimming removed 4 bases at V and 4 bases at J, with 19 bases between. The CDR3 totals 16 residues. Here the CDR3 reads CASSLPGEGAFYGYTF. The CDR3 bases are TGTGCCAGCAGCCTTCCCGGGGAGGGTGCCTTCTATGGCTACACCTTC.

J is TRBJ2-7 and V is TRBV5-1, with D perhaps being TRBD1 or TRBD2 (5 bases each). The CDR3 totals 20 residues. Trimming took 0 bases from V and 0 from J, leaving 25 bases between them. Germline V gene lookup returns CDR1 SGHRS and CDR2 YFSETQ. Here the CDR3 reads CASSLGGRSGGLPSSYEQYF. In nucleotides, the CDR3 is TGCGCCAGCAGCTTGGGGGGACGGAGCGGTGGACTTCCTAGCTCCTACGAGCAGTACTTC.

The CDR3 DNA follows: TGTGCCAGCAGTTTAAAAGGACAGGGGGCCTACGAGCAGTACTTC. Protein product: CASSLKGQGAYEQYF. The chain has TRBV27 and TRBJ2-7; 10 bases line up with TRBD1. CDR1 MNHEY and CDR2 SMNVEV come from the germline V gene (reference sequence). The V segment lost 2 bases and the J segment 2 bases; nucleotides outside the gene matches: 3. This CDR3 contains 15 residues.

This rearrangement joins TRBV24-1 to TRBJ1-5; unclear D gene. Germline assignment: CDR1 KGHDR and CDR2 SFDVKD. CDR3 length: 13 residues. Trimming left V 9 bases short and J 7 bases short, with 15 bases between. CDR3 nucleotides: TGTGCCACCTCCTGGAGGGCTCAGCAGCCCCAGCATTTT. Translated, it gives CATSWRAQQPQHF.

This clone turned up a few times. This rearrangement joins TRBV4-1 to TRBJ1-3, with D unresolved. Germline assignment: CDR1 MGHRA and CDR2 YSYEKL. Trimming pared 3 bases from V and 0 bases from J, leaving 9 bases between. This CDR3 has 15 amino acids. The CDR3 here is CASSHQVFSGNTIYF. CDR3 DNA: TGCGCCAGCAGCCATCAGGTCTTCTCTGGAAACACCATATATTTT.

The V call is TRBV5-1, the J call TRBJ2-1, with 13 nucleotides matching TRBD2. Germline V gives CDR1 SGHRS, CDR2 YFSETQ. This CDR3 has 15 amino acids. The junction had 1 base not matched to a gene; V was cut back by 0 bases and J by 7 bases. In DNA, the CDR3 is TGCGCCAGCAGCTTGGTGACTAGCGGGGGGAATGAGCAGTTCTTC. This translates into CASSLVTSGGNEQFF.